The 12 T cell receptor beta chains presented below share a single source sample, sequenced in a study of response to subunit inactivated influenza vaccine. In TCRdb, the RT-PCR reads were re-called with MiXCR into one record per CDR3 protein. Among more than 600,000 distinct CDR3 sequences listed, less than 20% were seen once. The source material was PBMCs from blood, sampled 5 to 6 days after vaccination. These receptors were collected from a man in his forties or fifties who received an inactivated influenza vaccine.

V and J are TRBV7-9 and TRBJ1-1; D is undetermined. The length of the CDR3 is 15 residues. V gave up 4 bases and J gave up 1 base, with 13 bases separating them. The V gene's germline CDR1 is SEHNR and CDR2 FQNEAQ (reference sequence). The CDR3 loop reads CASSSPVRRNTEAFF. CDR3 DNA sequence: TGTGCCAGCAGCTCCCCCGTTAGGAGGAACACTGAAGCTTTCTTT.

The chain uses TRBV28 and TRBJ2-7, with a possible D match to TRBD1 (6 bases). CDR1 is MDHEN, CDR2 SYDVKM, per germline. V shed 5 bases and J shed 3 bases, with 20 bases lying between them. The CDR3 runs 16 residues. CDR3 amino acids: CASSPKRFWDNYEQYF. The CDR3 bases are TGTGCCAGCAGTCCTAAAAGATTCTGGGACAACTACGAGCAGTACTTC.

The gene calls are TRBV5-5 and TRBJ1-2; possibly TRBD1 for D (6 bases). CDR1 is SGHKS and CDR2 is YYEKEE in the germline V gene (reference sequence). CDR3 length: 16 residues. The V gene lost 0 bases and the J gene lost 8 bases, with 20 bases spanning the gap. The CDR3 coding sequence is TGTGCCAGCAGCTTGGCGGGGGGCCTCCCCACAGTCGGCTACACCTTC. Translation gives CASSLAGGLPTVGYTF.

This rearrangement joins TRBV20-1 to TRBJ2-3, with D possibly being TRBD2 (6 bases). The ends were cut back, 5 bases at V and 5 bases at J, with 17 bases in the middle. Germline CDR1 reads DFQATT; CDR2 reads SNEGSKA (reference sequence). This CDR3 region has 14 residues. CDR3 region: CSAFPLRGGDTQYF. For the CDR3, the DNA is TGCAGTGCTTTCCCTTTGAGGGGAGGAGATACGCAGTATTTT.

This chain connects TRBV5-1 to TRBJ1-1, with D possibly being TRBD1 (6 bases). The ends were cut back, 3 bases at V and 4 bases at J, with 10 bases in the middle. CDR1 is SGHRS, CDR2 YFSETQ, per germline. CDR3 length: 13 residues. The CDR3 protein is CASSSGQSTEAFF. CDR3 nucleotides: TGCGCCAGCAGCTCTGGACAGAGCACTGAAGCTTTCTTT.

The V gene is TRBV12-3 or TRBV12-4, the J gene TRBJ1-1; no definite D call. The V and J ends lost 2 bases and 5 bases respectively, with 18 bases between them. This CDR3 region has 16 residues. Written as DNA, the CDR3 is TGTGCCAGCAGTTTATCCTCCGGTGGGTATGCGACTGAAGCTTTCTTT. It is translated as CASSLSSGGYATEAFF.

The sample holds a few counts of this clonotype. The V call is TRBV7-2, the J call TRBJ2-5; 11 bases are shared with TRBD2. J gave up 2 bases and V 5 bases, and 4 bases lay outside the gene matches. The CDR3 extends over 15 amino acids. In germline, CDR1 is SGHTA, CDR2 FQGNSA. The CDR3 protein is CASSQTSGKQETQYF. CDR3 in DNA: TGTGCCAGCAGCCAGACTAGCGGGAAACAAGAGACCCAGTACTTC. The whole variable domain, remainder taken from reference TRBV7-2 and TRBJ2-5, is GAGVSQSPSNKVTEKGKDVELRCDPISGHTALYWYRQSLGQGLEFLIYFQGNSAPDKSGLPSDRFSAERTGGSVSTLTIQRTQQEDSAVYLCASSQTSGKQETQYFGPGTRLLVL.

This chain connects TRBV30 to TRBJ2-7, with D perhaps given as TRBD1 or TRBD2 (5 bases each). This CDR3 has 15 residues. Trimming cost V 0 bases and J 3 bases, with 15 bases left between them. Germline lookup yields CDR1 GTSNPN and CDR2 SVGIG (reference sequence). As DNA, the CDR3 is TGTGCCTGGAGTGTAGTCAGGCAGAGGGGCTACGAGCAGTACTTC. Amino acids: CAWSVVRQRGYEQYF.

The chain recombines TRBV12-3 or TRBV12-4 with TRBJ2-1, with 10 bases aligning to TRBD1. There are 17 residues in the CDR3. J lost 4 bases, V lost 5 bases, and 11 bases had no gene match. CDR3 DNA sequence: TGTGCCAGCAGTCCGACGGAAGGGACAGGGGATTACAATGAGCAGTTCTTC. It is translated as CASSPTEGTGDYNEQFF.

The rearrangement uses TRBV11-2 and TRBJ2-7; D ambiguous. Germline values: CDR1 SGHAT, CDR2 FQNNGV. The CDR3 contains 13 residues. Trimming cost V 2 bases and J 4 bases, with 9 bases left between them. CDR3 protein: CASSLPEGYEQYF. The CDR3 DNA reads TGTGCCAGCAGCTTACCCGAAGGATACGAGCAGTACTTC. The full variable domain, its missing parts supplied by reference TRBV11-2 and TRBJ2-7, is EAGVAQSPRYKIIEKRQSVAFWCNPISGHATLYWYQQILGQGPKLLIQFQNNGVVDDSQLPKDRFSAERLKGVDSTLKIQPAKLEDSAVYLCASSLPEGYEQYFGPGTRLTVT.

This clonotype came up a few times. Written as DNA, the CDR3 is TGCAGTGCTAGAGATTGGGCGGGGGGCCGATGGAATGAGCAGTTCTTC. The encoded protein is CSARDWAGGRWNEQFF. The genes are TRBV20-1 and TRBJ2-1, with 8 bases that match TRBD2. V was pared by 0 bases and J by 7 bases, with 11 bases of the junction left unmatched. The CDR3 consists of 16 residues. The germline V gene has CDR1 DFQATT and CDR2 SNEGSKA (reference sequence).

This clonotype appeared a few times. V gene TRBV18 combines with J gene TRBJ2-3; D possibly matches TRBD1 or TRBD2 (5 bases each). V was pared by 3 bases and J by 0 bases, with 10 bases between. CDR1 KGHSH and CDR2 LQKENI come from the germline V gene. The CDR3 extends over 15 amino acids. CDR3 in DNA: TGTGCCAGCTCACCGCCGGGGCAGAGCACAGATACGCAGTATTTT. It yields the protein CASSPPGQSTDTQYF.